The 22 T cell receptor beta chains presented below share a single source sample, sequenced in a study of blood T cells in healthy people across ages. A J-beta primer mix and a sample-barcoded 5' primer were used in a second PCR of roughly 6 to 11 cycles. MiXCR, run by TCRdb on the 5' RACE reads, gives a single entry per CDR3 protein. The data show around 870,000 distinct CDR3 sequences, 29% seen once. Sequencing was carried out using blood. The receptor source for this set is a woman aged 80 or older in good health.

Concerning this clonotype: Just one base apart from a much larger clone, this may be a read error. The chain uses TRBV4-2 and TRBJ2-6; the match to TRBD1 covers 10 bases. V lost 1 base, J lost 2 bases, and 8 bases stayed unmatched. The germline V gene has CDR1 LGHNA and CDR2 YNFKEQ. The CDR3 runs 19 residues. The CDR3 DNA reads TGTGCCAGCAGCCAAGCCGGGACAGGGGTTTACCCTGGGGCCAACGTCCTGACTTTC. This sequence encodes CASSQAGTGVYPGANVLTF.

In its sample, this clonotype was seen a few times. The chain is built from TRBV28 and TRBJ2-5; D not resolved. CDR1 is MDHEN, CDR2 SYDVKM, per germline. V dropped 7 bases and J dropped 5 bases, with 11 bases sitting between them. This CDR3 spans 12 amino acids. Here the CDR3 DNA reads TGTGCCAGCACACGGGTATGGGAGACCCAGTACTTC. The encoded protein is CASTRVWETQYF.

The chain has TRBV12-3 or TRBV12-4 and TRBJ1-1, with TRBD1 matching 7 bases. V dropped 9 bases and J dropped 10; count of bases not matched to a gene: 11. The length of the CDR3 is 12 residues. The CDR3 nucleotides read TGTGCCAGTTGCGAAAACAGGGGTAGAGCTTTCTTT. Translated, it gives CASCENRGRAFF.

Notes on this clonotype: A much larger clone differs by one base, so this may be a read error. Since the CDR3 does not end with the conserved phenylalanine or tryptophan, this likely comes from a read error. This chain joins TRBV5-1 and TRBJ2-5, with 10 bases lining up with TRBD1. The CDR3 covers 14 residues. The trim removed 5 bases at V and 3 bases at J, leaving 4 bases unmatched. Germline values: CDR1 SGHRS, CDR2 YFSETQ. The CDR3 region is CASRGTGVEETQYV. CDR3 coding DNA: TGCGCCAGCAGGGGGACAGGGGTTGAAGAGACCCAGTACGTC.

This clonotype was observed at least ten times. J is TRBJ1-2 and V is TRBV24-1; D ambiguous. The CDR3 contains 15 residues. The germline V and J ends were trimmed by 4 bases and 0 bases, with 11 bases remaining between them. Germline V CDR1 and CDR2: KGHDR, SFDVKD. The CDR3, as DNA: TGTGCCACCAGTGAAGCCGGGGAAGCTAACTATGGCTACACCTTC. Amino acid sequence: CATSEAGEANYGYTF.

This sequence joins TRBV20-1 and TRBJ2-6; 7 bases are shared with TRBD2. This CDR3 comprises 17 residues. The junction had 8 bases not matched to a gene; V was cut back by 3 bases and J by 0 bases. Germline CDR1 DFQATT, CDR2 SNEGSKA (reference sequence). Here the CDR3 DNA reads TGCAGTGCTAGCCCTAGCGGAATCTACTCTGGGGCCAACGTCCTGACTTTC. It yields the protein CSASPSGIYSGANVLTF.

The rearrangement joins TRBV29-1 to TRBJ2-2, with D tentatively TRBD1 or TRBD2 (5 bases each). The CDR3 is 14 residues long. CDR1 and CDR2 from the germline V gene are SQVTM and ANQGSEA. V was cut by 7 bases and J by 7 bases, with 19 bases left in between. The CDR3, as DNA: TGCAGCGCCCAAAGAGGGACGGCTGACGGGGAGCTGTTTTTT. Translation: CSAQRGTADGELFF.

DNA of the CDR3: TGCGCCAGCAGCGGAGGGACCGCCGAAGAGGGCTACACCTTC. This gives the protein CASSGGTAEEGYTF. This chain connects TRBV5-1 to TRBJ1-2; D possibly corresponds to TRBD1 (5 bases). V lost 4 bases, J lost 8 bases, and 18 bases lay in between. The CDR3 covers 14 residues. Germline CDR1 is SGHRS and CDR2 is YFSETQ.

This clonotype was counted once. V usage is TRBV20-1 and J usage is TRBJ2-3; the match to TRBD2 covers 9 bases. The CDR3 runs 16 residues. Per germline, CDR1 DFQATT and CDR2 SNEGSKA (reference sequence). V lost 5 bases and J lost 2; bases outside the gene matches: 11. CDR3 sequence (DNA): TGCAGTGCTTTGTCCGGGCTAGCGGGGTACACAGATACGCAGTATTTT. This gives the protein CSALSGLAGYTDTQYF.

This clonotype showed up many times. This chain joins TRBV10-3 and TRBJ2-7; 7 nucleotides line up with TRBD1. Germline CDR1 reads ENHRY; CDR2 reads SYGVKD. This CDR3 contains 13 residues. V lost 6 bases to trimming and J lost 3 bases; unmatched junction nucleotides: 5. This CDR3 is CAIRPGGNYEQYF. The DNA for the CDR3 is TGTGCCATCAGGCCAGGGGGTAACTACGAGCAGTACTTC.

Concerning this clonotype itself: Possible read error: a much larger clone is one base away. J is TRBJ2-3 and V is TRBV6-6, with D perhaps TRBD1 (5 bases). The CDR3 has 15 amino acids. The V gene's germline CDR1 is MNHNY and CDR2 SVGAGI (reference sequence). CDR3: CASSHSTGGTDTQYF. The CDR3 bases are TGTGCCAGCAGTCACTCCACAGGCGGAACAGATACGCAGTATTTT.

The count of this clonotype is one. Sequence at one end of the junction differs from germline and may be a read error. The chain has TRBV20-1 and TRBJ2-3; 7 bases agree with TRBD2. Germline loops: CDR1 DFQATT, CDR2 SNEGSKA (reference sequence). This CDR3 has 17 residues. CDR3 sequence: CSAILTGGRGVTDTRYF. CDR3 in DNA: TGCAGTGCTATCTTAACCGGGGGTCGGGGGGTCACAGATACGCGGTATTTT.

V usage is TRBV18 and J usage is TRBJ2-5; 12 positions match TRBD2. Unmatched junction bases numbered 6, after V lost 0 bases and J lost 7 bases. This CDR3 has 16 residues. CDR1 is KGHSH, CDR2 LQKENI, per germline. CDR3 sequence reads: CASSPPRLAGARTQYF. DNA for the CDR3: TGTGCCAGCTCACCACCAAGACTAGCGGGGGCGCGGACCCAGTACTTC.

This rearrangement joins TRBV11-3 to TRBJ1-2; no definite D call. The CDR3 covers 15 residues. V lost 5 bases to trimming and J lost 2 bases, with 15 bases between them. Germline values: CDR1 SGHNT, CDR2 YENEEA. CDR3 loop: CASSISERRNYGYTF. In DNA form, the CDR3 reads TGTGCCAGCAGCATCTCGGAAAGGAGAAACTATGGCTACACCTTC. Drawing the rest from reference TRBV11-3 and TRBJ1-2, the complete variable domain is EAGVVQSPRYKIIEKKQPVAFWCNPISGHNTLYWYLQNLGQGPELLIRYENEEAVDDSQLPKDRFSAERLKGVDSTLKIQPAELGDSAVYLCASSISERRNYGYTFGSGTRLTVV.

This clonotype has more than one count but fewer than ten. A much larger clone is a single base away; this may be a read error. DNA for the CDR3: TGTGCCAGCAGGACAGGGGTCGCAGATACGCAGTATTTT. Translated: CASRTGVADTQYF. The V gene is TRBV2, the J gene TRBJ2-3, with 8 positions matching TRBD1. The CDR3 totals 13 residues. Germline-derived CDR1 and CDR2 are SNHLY and FYNNEI. Trimming removed 6 bases from V and 4 bases from J; junction bases left unmatched: 3.

This clonotype was seen at least ten times. The rearrangement joins TRBV5-1 to TRBJ1-2; tentative D call: TRBD1 (6 bases). CDR1 is SGHRS, CDR2 YFSETQ, per germline. The V and J ends lost 4 bases and 0 bases respectively, with 16 bases between them. The CDR3 is 16 amino acids. CDR3 protein: CASSKDGQPSNYGYTF. The CDR3 DNA follows: TGCGCCAGCAGCAAGGACGGACAGCCTTCTAACTATGGCTACACCTTC.

This clonotype was counted ten times or more. CDR3 sequence (DNA): TGTGCCACCAGTGATCGATCGCCGGGCCGCGGGGCACTTGCCAAAAACATTCAGTACTTC. Protein: CATSDRSPGRGALAKNIQYF. This chain links TRBV24-1 with TRBJ2-4, with D possibly matching TRBD2 (6 bases). The CDR3 sequence is 20 residues long. Trimming stripped 3 bases from V and 1 base from J, with 24 bases between. Per germline, CDR1 KGHDR and CDR2 SFDVKD.

At least ten counts were recorded for this clonotype. The genes are TRBV7-8 and TRBJ2-1; TRBD1 agrees at 8 bases. With V trimmed by 0 bases and J by 10 bases, 5 bases remained unmatched. The germline V gene encodes CDR1 SGHVS and CDR2 FQNEAQ. CDR3 length: 14 residues. The CDR3 sequence: CASSLARQGAEQFF. The CDR3 nucleotides read TGTGCCAGCAGCTTAGCGCGGCAGGGGGCCGAGCAGTTCTTC.

Ten or more counts support this clonotype. The chain joins TRBV2 to TRBJ2-5; the D is unclear. This CDR3 comprises 14 residues. V gave up 8 bases and J gave up 1 base, with 14 bases separating them. The germline gives CDR1 SNHLY, CDR2 FYNNEI. CDR3 region: CASDRWTLQETQYF. The CDR3 DNA sequence: TGTGCCAGCGATCGATGGACGCTCCAAGAGACCCAGTACTTC.

A remark on this clonotype: A much larger clone sits a single nucleotide away, making a read error possible. V is TRBV9 and J is TRBJ2-6, with TRBD2 as a possible D gene (7 bases). Germline CDR1 reads SGDLS; CDR2 reads YYNGEE. CDR3 length equals 17 residues. Trimming stripped 0 bases from V and 2 bases from J, with 12 bases between. The CDR3 is CASSVAGGGPGANVLTF. In DNA, the CDR3 is TGTGCCAGCAGCGTAGCCGGCGGGGGCCCTGGGGCCAACGTCCTGACTTTC.

This CDR3 is CASTGQGTGYTF. CDR3 sequence (DNA): TGTGCCAGCACTGGACAGGGAACTGGCTACACCTTC. The gene calls are TRBV12-3 or TRBV12-4 and TRBJ1-2; 8 positions match TRBD1. The CDR3 runs 12 residues. The V segment lost 7 bases and the J segment 7 bases; nucleotides outside the gene matches: 5.

The rearrangement joins TRBV18 to TRBJ2-3, with TRBD2 matching over 7 bases. V dropped 0 bases and J dropped 5; count of bases not matched to a gene: 8. CDR1 is KGHSH and CDR2 is LQKENI in the germline V gene. The CDR3 sequence is 16 residues long. The CDR3 nucleotides read TGTGCCAGCTCACCACCGAGGGCAGGGAGGGGAGATACGCAGTATTTT. Amino acids: CASSPPRAGRGDTQYF.